The 27 T cell receptor beta chains below come from one sample, sequenced in a study of blood T cells in healthy people across ages. With a J-beta primer mix and a sample-barcoded 5' primer, a second PCR ran about 7 to 12 cycles. TCRdb used MiXCR to reprocess the 5' RACE reads, holding one entry per CDR3 protein. Of approximately 940,000 distinct CDR3 sequences listed, about 44% are singletons. The sequenced sample was blood. The receptors derive from a man aged 30-40 years in good health.

This sequence joins TRBV9 and TRBJ2-2; D unclear. Germline CDR1 is SGDLS and CDR2 is YYNGEE. CDR3 length: 14 residues. V lost 7 bases and J lost 2, with 12 bases in between. CDR3 in amino acids: CASCANQNTGELFF. The CDR3 DNA reads as TGTGCCAGCTGCGCCAATCAAAACACCGGGGAGCTGTTTTTT.

The chain carries TRBV10-3 and TRBJ1-2, with D perhaps TRBD1 (5 bases). Trimming took 0 bases from V and 7 from J, leaving 18 bases between them. The length of the CDR3 is 16 residues. In germline, CDR1 is ENHRY, CDR2 SYGVKD. CDR3 in amino acids: CAISESVGQQGSGYTF. CDR3 DNA: TGTGCCATCAGTGAGTCGGTGGGGCAGCAGGGTTCTGGCTACACCTTC.

This clonotype was picked up a small number of times. The genes are TRBV20-1 and TRBJ2-7; D unclear. CDR1 is DFQATT and CDR2 is SNEGSKA in the germline V gene (reference sequence). The CDR3 runs to 12 residues. Trimming pared 3 bases from V and 3 bases from J, leaving 9 bases between. CDR3 bases: TGCAGTGCTAGCCCGGGTGTCTACGAGCAGTACTTC. Translation gives CSASPGVYEQYF.

The V gene is TRBV10-3, the J gene TRBJ1-2; TRBD1 matches 8 bases. CDR1 and CDR2 from the germline V gene are ENHRY and SYGVKD. The CDR3 sequence is 14 residues long. With V trimmed by 6 bases and J by 6 bases, 9 bases remained unmatched. Written as DNA, the CDR3 is TGTGCCATCAGCCCGGGACAGGAGAAGGATGGCTACACCTTC. This codes for CAISPGQEKDGYTF.

The rearrangement uses TRBV4-3 and TRBJ2-7; D perhaps matches TRBD2 (6 bases). The CDR3 loop spans 14 amino acids. Trimming stripped 4 bases from V and 5 bases from J, with 15 bases between. CDR1 is LGHNA, CDR2 YSLEER, per germline. DNA of the CDR3: TGCGCCAGCAGCCCCACGGCGGGGCTGGACGAGCAGTACTTC. This encodes CASSPTAGLDEQYF.

The rearrangement uses TRBV6-5 and TRBJ1-5; D might be TRBD1 (6 bases). Trimming shortened V by 5 bases and J by 0 bases, and 14 bases separated the two germline ends. The CDR3 sequence is 16 residues long. Germline V gives CDR1 MNHEY, CDR2 SVGAGI. CDR3 coding DNA: TGTGCCAGCAGTCGGACAGCCGGTACTAGCAATCAGCCCCAGCATTTT. Its translation is CASSRTAGTSNQPQHF.

The rearrangement joins TRBV20-1 to TRBJ2-2; D is unclear. V was pared by 4 bases and J by 1 base, with 4 bases between. The germline CDR1 and CDR2 sequences are DFQATT and SNEGSKA (reference sequence). The CDR3 extends over 12 amino acids. For the CDR3, the DNA is TGCAGTGCTAAGTTGAACACCGGGGAGCTGTTTTTT. Its protein is CSAKLNTGELFF.

The chain uses TRBV20-1 and TRBJ2-1, with 7 bases fitting TRBD2. CDR1 is DFQATT, CDR2 SNEGSKA, per germline (reference sequence). V was clipped by 4 bases and J by 7 bases; unmatched bases: 13. The CDR3 covers 15 residues. Here the CDR3 reads CSAIKDTAGGNEQFF. The CDR3 DNA sequence: TGCAGTGCTATTAAAGACACGGCCGGGGGGAATGAGCAGTTCTTC.

This clonotype has only a few counts. The chain couples TRBV7-9 to TRBJ2-6; no reliable D call. With 5 bases removed from V and 0 bases from J, the gap between germline ends came to 8 bases. Looked up from germline, CDR1 is SEHNR and CDR2 is FQNEAQ (reference sequence). The CDR3 runs to 15 residues. The CDR3 DNA is TGTGCCAGCAGCCGAGGCAGCTCTGGGGCCAACGTCCTGACTTTC. Residues: CASSRGSSGANVLTF. Using reference TRBV7-9 and TRBJ2-6 for the parts outside the CDR3, the full variable domain is DTGVSQNPRHKITKRGQNVTFRCDPISEHNRLYWYRQTLGQGPEFLTYFQNEAQLEKSRLLSDRFSAERPKGSFSTLEIQRTEQGDSAMYLCASSRGSSGANVLTFGAGSRLTVL.

This rearrangement joins TRBV28 to TRBJ1-6; 10 bases agree with TRBD1. The germline V gene encodes CDR1 MDHEN and CDR2 SYDVKM. The length of the CDR3 is 14 residues. The V and J ends lost 6 bases and 9 bases, in that order; junction bases with no gene match: 5. In DNA, the CDR3 is TGTGCCAGCAGGCCGGACAGGGGGTCTTCACCCCTCCACTTT. This gives the protein CASRPDRGSSPLHF.

This clonotype was observed a handful of times. The chain couples TRBV12-3 or TRBV12-4 to TRBJ1-1; D ambiguous. There are 13 residues in the CDR3. V was shortened by 3 bases and J by 3 bases, with 8 bases between the two germline ends. The CDR3 DNA is TGTGCCAGCAGTTTCGGGGAATACACTGAAGCTTTCTTT. Its protein product is CASSFGEYTEAFF.

J is TRBJ2-1 and V is TRBV6-5; TRBD1 might be the D (5 bases). The CDR3 sequence is 15 residues long. Trimming took off 4 bases at V and 4 bases at J, with 14 bases between the two ends. The V gene's germline CDR1 is MNHEY and CDR2 SVGAGI. The CDR3 here is CASSLTDQTYNEQFF. The CDR3 coding sequence is TGTGCCAGCAGTTTGACAGACCAAACATACAATGAGCAGTTCTTC.

The CDR3 DNA reads TGTGCCAGCAGTGTGCGGACTAGCTACGAGCAGTACTTC. It codes for CASSVRTSYEQYF. The chain joins TRBV27 to TRBJ2-7, with TRBD2 matching over 7 bases. Trimming took 5 bases from V and 3 from J; bases not matched to a gene: 4. Germline V lookup: CDR1 MNHEY, CDR2 SMNVEV (reference sequence). The CDR3 consists of 13 residues.

As to this clonotype: The germline gene is not matched at one end of the junction; a read error may be the cause. V and J are TRBV27 and TRBJ1-1; 7 bases match TRBD1. The CDR3 runs to 13 residues. The germline V gene has CDR1 MNHEY and CDR2 SMNVEV (reference sequence). In nucleotides, the CDR3 is TGTACCAGCAGCTTTAAAACAGGGGCTGAAGCTTTCTTT. It translates to CTSSFKTGAEAFF.

This chain joins TRBV15 and TRBJ2-1, with D unclear. There are 12 residues in the CDR3. Germline CDR1 is LNHNV and CDR2 is YYDKDF (reference sequence). V gave up 3 bases and J gave up 10 bases, with 10 bases separating them. CDR3 sequence (DNA): TGTGCCACCAGCAGCACCAGCGTGGAGCAGTTCTTC. Translating it yields CATSSTSVEQFF.

This clonotype was seen many times. The chain uses TRBV6-1 and TRBJ2-7; D not certain. CDR1 and CDR2 (germline): MNHNS, SASEGT. Trimming shortened V by 10 bases and J by 2 bases, and 15 bases separated the two germline ends. The CDR3 extends over 13 amino acids. The CDR3 loop reads CATPERTPYEQYF. CDR3 nucleotides: TGTGCCACCCCCGAACGGACCCCCTACGAGCAGTACTTC.

In this sample, this clonotype turned up a few times. This chain joins TRBV29-1 and TRBJ1-1; TRBD1 matches 8 bases. Trimming removed 2 bases from V and 5 bases from J; junction bases left unmatched: 1. The CDR3 has 12 residues. The germline V gene has CDR1 SQVTM and CDR2 ANQGSEA. Here the CDR3 reads CSVETGGTEAFF. The CDR3, as DNA: TGCAGCGTTGAAACAGGGGGGACTGAAGCTTTCTTT.

This chain uses TRBV7-2 with TRBJ2-4, with D possibly being TRBD2 (6 bases). The closer fit of TRBJ2-7 to the DNA end suggests the J call may be wrong. Germline lookup yields CDR1 SGHTA and CDR2 FQGNSA. The CDR3 loop spans 15 amino acids. DNA of the CDR3: TGTGCCAGCAGCTCCACTAGCCCCCTTAGCTACGAGCAGTACTTC. This encodes CASSSTSPLSYEQYF.

This clonotype was observed a handful of times. The chain couples TRBV15 to TRBJ2-7; TRBD1 matches at 7 bases. Looked up from germline, CDR1 is LNHNV and CDR2 is YYDKDF (reference sequence). The V gene end was trimmed by 0 bases and the J gene end by 6 bases; junction bases not matched to a gene: 11. This CDR3 is built from 16 residues. The CDR3 sequence is CATSRDPFDRAGEQYF. The CDR3 coding sequence is TGTGCCACCAGCAGAGATCCTTTCGACAGGGCTGGCGAGCAGTACTTC.

The table lists this clonotype with a few counts. The rearrangement links TRBV27 to TRBJ1-5, with a weak D call TRBD1 (6 bases). Germline CDR1 and CDR2: MNHEY and SMNVEV (reference sequence). CDR3 length: 17 amino acids. Trimming removed 6 bases at V and 1 base at J, with 19 bases between. CDR3 residues: CASSSTPGQRSNQPQHF. The CDR3 DNA reads TGTGCCAGCAGCTCAACCCCGGGACAAAGGAGCAATCAGCCCCAGCATTTT.

The chain is built from TRBV9 and TRBJ2-2; 10 bases are shared with TRBD2. This CDR3 has 15 residues. Germline V gene data show CDR1 as SGDLS and CDR2 as YYNGEE. J gave up 4 bases and V 2 bases, and 2 bases lay outside the gene matches. This chain's CDR3 is CASSVPSGGTGELFF. The CDR3 region has the DNA TGTGCCAGCAGCGTGCCTAGCGGGGGCACCGGGGAGCTGTTTTTT.

The chain links TRBV6-6 to TRBJ2-7; D is ambiguous. V lost 2 bases to trimming and J lost 5 bases, with 10 bases between them. The CDR3 has 13 residues. Germline V gives CDR1 MNHNY, CDR2 SVGAGI (reference sequence). CDR3 residues: CASSYKGSDEQYF. CDR3 sequence (DNA): TGTGCCAGCAGTTACAAAGGTAGTGACGAGCAGTACTTC.

The rearrangement links TRBV4-2 to TRBJ2-5; tentatively, D is TRBD1 (5 bases). This CDR3 is 15 amino acids long. In germline, CDR1 is LGHNA, CDR2 YNFKEQ. Trimming left V 0 bases short and J 0 bases short, with 8 bases between. Written as DNA, the CDR3 is TGTGCCAGCAGCCAAGATCCAGGGAACCAAGAGACCCAGTACTTC. Translating gives CASSQDPGNQETQYF.

V usage is TRBV18 and J usage is TRBJ2-3; D ambiguous. Trimming took off 3 bases at V and 0 bases at J, with 19 bases between the two ends. The germline gives CDR1 KGHSH, CDR2 LQKENI. CDR3 length: 18 amino acids. This chain's CDR3 is CASSPYPQVAGSTDTQYF. DNA of the CDR3: TGTGCCAGCTCACCGTACCCCCAGGTGGCCGGGAGCACAGATACGCAGTATTTT.

The J gene is TRBJ2-3, the V gene TRBV27; TRBD1 might be the D (5 bases). The CDR3 sequence is 11 residues long. Germline CDR1 and CDR2: MNHEY and SMNVEV (reference sequence). V was clipped by 7 bases and J by 8 bases, with 10 bases between them. CDR3 DNA: TGTGCCAGCAACTGGGGCAGTACGCAGTATTTT. It specifies CASNWGSTQYF.

This clonotype has a handful of counts. The rearrangement joins TRBV6-1 to TRBJ2-7; no definite D call. V was pared by 7 bases and J by 3 bases, with 13 bases between. CDR3 size: 13 residues. Germline loops: CDR1 MNHNS, CDR2 SASEGT. CDR3 in DNA: TGTGCCAGCACTCCGTCCGTTTTCTACGAGCAGTACTTC. Encoded protein: CASTPSVFYEQYF.

J is TRBJ1-6 and V is TRBV7-2; TRBD1 matches at 9 bases. V was pared by 5 bases and J by 8 bases, with 10 bases of the junction left unmatched. The CDR3 covers 16 residues. Germline V gene sequence: CDR1 SGHTA, CDR2 FQGNSA. DNA for the CDR3: TGTGCCAGCAGCGCCACAGGGGGCAGGAGGGATTCACCCCTCCACTTT. This gives the protein CASSATGGRRDSPLHF.